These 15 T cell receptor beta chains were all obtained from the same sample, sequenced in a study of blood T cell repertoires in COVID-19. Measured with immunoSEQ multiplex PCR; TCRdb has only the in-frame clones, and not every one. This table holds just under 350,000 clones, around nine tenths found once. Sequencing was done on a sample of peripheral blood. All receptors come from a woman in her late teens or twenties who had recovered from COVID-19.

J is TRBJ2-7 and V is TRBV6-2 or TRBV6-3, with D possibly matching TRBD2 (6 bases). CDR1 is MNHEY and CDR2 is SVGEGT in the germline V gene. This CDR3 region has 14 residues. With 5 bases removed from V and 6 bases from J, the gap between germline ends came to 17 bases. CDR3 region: CASSTGDGVSEQYV. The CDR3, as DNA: TGTGCCAGCAGTACGGGAGACGGGGTATCCGAGCAGTACGTC.

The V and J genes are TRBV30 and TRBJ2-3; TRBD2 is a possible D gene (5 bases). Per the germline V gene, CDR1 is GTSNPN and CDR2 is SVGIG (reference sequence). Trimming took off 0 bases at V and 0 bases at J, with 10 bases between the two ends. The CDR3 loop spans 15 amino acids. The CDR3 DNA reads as TGTGCCTGGAGTGTCGGAGGTCCCAGCACAGATACGCAGTATTTT. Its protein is CAWSVGGPSTDTQYF.

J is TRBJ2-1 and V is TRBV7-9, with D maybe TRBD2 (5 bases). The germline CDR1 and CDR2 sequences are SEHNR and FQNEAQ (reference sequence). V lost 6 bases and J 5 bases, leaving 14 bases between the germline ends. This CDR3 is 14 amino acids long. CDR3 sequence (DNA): TGTGCCAGCAGGTTTGGGCTAGCAGACAATGAGCAGTTCTTC. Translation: CASRFGLADNEQFF.

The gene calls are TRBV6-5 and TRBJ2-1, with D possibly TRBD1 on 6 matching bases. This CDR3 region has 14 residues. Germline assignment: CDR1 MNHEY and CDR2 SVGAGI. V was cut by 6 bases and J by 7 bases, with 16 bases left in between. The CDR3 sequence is CASRTGQRWNEQFF. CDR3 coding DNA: TGTGCCAGCAGGACGGGACAACGCTGGAATGAGCAGTTCTTC.

As DNA, the CDR3 is TGTGCCACCAGTGACTCGGGACAGGGGGCCGTTCAGCCCCAGCATTTT. This encodes CATSDSGQGAVQPQHF. The V gene is TRBV24-1, the J gene TRBJ1-5, with TRBD1 identical over 12 bases. CDR3 length: 16 amino acids. Germline V gene sequence: CDR1 KGHDR, CDR2 SFDVKD. Trimming removed 4 bases from V and 6 bases from J; junction bases left unmatched: 6.

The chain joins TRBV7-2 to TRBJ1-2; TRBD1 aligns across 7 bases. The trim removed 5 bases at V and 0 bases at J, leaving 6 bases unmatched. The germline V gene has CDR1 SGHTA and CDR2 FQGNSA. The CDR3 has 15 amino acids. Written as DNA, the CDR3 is TGTGCCAGCAGCCAGAGGGACAGATCTAACTATGGCTACACCTTC. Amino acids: CASSQRDRSNYGYTF.

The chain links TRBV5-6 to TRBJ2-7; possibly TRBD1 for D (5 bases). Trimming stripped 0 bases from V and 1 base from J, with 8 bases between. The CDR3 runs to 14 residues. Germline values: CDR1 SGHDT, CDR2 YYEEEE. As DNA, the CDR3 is TGTGCCAGCAGCTTGGTTGCAGGGTCCTACGAGCAGTACGTC. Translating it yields CASSLVAGSYEQYV.

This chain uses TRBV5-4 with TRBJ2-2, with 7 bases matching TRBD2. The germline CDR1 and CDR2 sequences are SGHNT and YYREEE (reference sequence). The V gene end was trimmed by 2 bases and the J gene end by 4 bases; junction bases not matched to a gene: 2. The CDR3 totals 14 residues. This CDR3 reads CASSLTGGTGELFF. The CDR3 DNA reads TGTGCCAGCAGCTTAACGGGAGGCACCGGGGAGCTGTTTTTT.

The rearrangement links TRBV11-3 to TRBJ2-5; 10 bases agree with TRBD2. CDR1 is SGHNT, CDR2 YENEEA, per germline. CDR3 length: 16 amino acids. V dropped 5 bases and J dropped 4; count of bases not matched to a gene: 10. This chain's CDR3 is CASSQAGGLVGETQYF. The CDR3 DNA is TGTGCCAGCAGCCAAGCGGGAGGGCTGGTTGGAGAGACCCAGTACTTC.

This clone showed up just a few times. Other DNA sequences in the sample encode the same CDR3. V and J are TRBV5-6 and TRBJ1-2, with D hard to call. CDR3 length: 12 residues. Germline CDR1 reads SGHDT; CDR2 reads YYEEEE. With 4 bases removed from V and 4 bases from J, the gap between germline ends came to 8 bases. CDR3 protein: CASSRSGYGYTF. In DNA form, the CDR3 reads TGTGCCAGCAGCCGGTCGGGCTATGGCTACACCTTC.

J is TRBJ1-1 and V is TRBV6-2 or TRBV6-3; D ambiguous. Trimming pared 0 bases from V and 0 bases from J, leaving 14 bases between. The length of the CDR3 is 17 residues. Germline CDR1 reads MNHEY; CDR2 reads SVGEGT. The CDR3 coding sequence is TGTGCCAGCAGTTACTCGAGATACCAAAGCATGAACACTGAAGCTTTCTTT. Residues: CASSYSRYQSMNTEAFF.

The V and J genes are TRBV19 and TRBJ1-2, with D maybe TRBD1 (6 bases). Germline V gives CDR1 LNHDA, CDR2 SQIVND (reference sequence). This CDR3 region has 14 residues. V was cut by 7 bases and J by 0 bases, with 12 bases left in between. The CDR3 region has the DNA TGTGCCAGTAAGGTACAGGGAGCTAACTATGGCTACACCTTC. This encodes CASKVQGANYGYTF.

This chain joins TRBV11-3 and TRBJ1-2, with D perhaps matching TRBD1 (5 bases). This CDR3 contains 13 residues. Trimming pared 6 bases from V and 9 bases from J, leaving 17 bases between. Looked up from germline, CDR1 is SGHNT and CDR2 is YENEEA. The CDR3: CASSPSRQGRYTF. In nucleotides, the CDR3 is TGTGCCAGCAGTCCCTCGCGTCAGGGCCGCTACACCTTC.

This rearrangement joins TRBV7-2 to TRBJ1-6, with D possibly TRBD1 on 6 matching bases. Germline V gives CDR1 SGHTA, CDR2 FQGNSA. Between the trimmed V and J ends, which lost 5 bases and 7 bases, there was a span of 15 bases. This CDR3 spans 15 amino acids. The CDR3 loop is CASSAWTAANSPLHF. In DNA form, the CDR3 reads TGTGCCAGCAGCGCCTGGACAGCGGCAAATTCACCCCTCCACTTT. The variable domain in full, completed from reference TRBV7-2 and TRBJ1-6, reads GAGVSQSPSNKVTEKGKDVELRCDPISGHTALYWYRQSLGQGLEFLIYFQGNSAPDKSGLPSDRFSAERTGGSVSTLTIQRTQQEDSAVYLCASSAWTAANSPLHFGNGTRLTVT.

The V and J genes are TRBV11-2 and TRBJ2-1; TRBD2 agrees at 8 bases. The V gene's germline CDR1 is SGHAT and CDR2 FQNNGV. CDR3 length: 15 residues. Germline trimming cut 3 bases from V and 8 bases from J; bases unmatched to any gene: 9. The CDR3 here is CASSFAGRAGDEQFF. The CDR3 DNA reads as TGTGCCAGCAGCTTCGCCGGGAGGGCCGGGGATGAGCAGTTCTTC.